The present T cell receptor (beta chain) was sequenced within a study of blood T cell repertoires in COVID-19. This CDR3 has 14 amino acids. The J segment lost 7 bases and the V segment lost 3 bases, leaving 5 bases of the junction unmatched. Germline V gene data show CDR1 as LNHNV and CDR2 as YYDKDF (reference sequence). Per the authors' pipeline: Researchers report that nucleated cell counts were estimated from reference gene primer amplification. The method was immunoSEQ multiplex PCR; TCRdb's version includes in-frame clones alone and lacks a portion of them. D and trimming come from the DNA, and the V and J calls and clone size come from that table. The top ten hold about 22% of the sample, which has around 190,000 clones, approximately 86% seen once.

The sample comprised PBMCs or T cells enriched from blood (not recorded which). This receptor was identified in a woman in her 40s in a cohort exposed to, infected with or recovered from COVID-19 (not recorded which). This rearrangement joins TRBV15 to TRBJ2-1, with TRBD2 matching over 8 bases. CDR3 residues: CATSSGGASNEQFF. For the CDR3, the DNA is TGTGCCACCAGCAGCGGGGGGGCCTCGAATGAGCAGTTCTTC.